This is a list of T cell receptor beta chains from one sample in a study of shared clonotypes between healthy human individuals. Produced via immunoSEQ multiplex PCR; TCRdb's table is partial and in-frame only. Found here are about 2.4 million clones, around nine tenths of them singletons; the top ten hold over 0.12%. Sequencing was done on a sample of naive CD4+ T cells sorted from blood. Every receptor here comes from a man younger than 35 in good health. The CDR3 runs from the conserved cysteine through the conserved F or W.

V gene,CDR3 protein
TRBV7-6,CASSLVPQGGLNEQFF
TRBV5-1,CASSLAVGIGVNEQFF
TRBV5-1,CASSHSGTSGFTDTQYF
TRBV9,CASSVATGGEQFF
TRBV2,CASKTGAGYNEQFF
TRBV6-1,CASSGSTGATDTQYF
TRBV18,CASSPAGPGGELFF
TRBV7-9,CASSFGGHAEKLFF
TRBV7-2,CASSASGTSTDTQYF
TRBV19,CASSNSGTGGEKLFF
TRBV18,CASSPNQGTEAFF
TRBV29-1,CSVDSNTGELFF
TRBV9,CASSASGTLAGANVLTF
TRBV2,CASSVLAGVTEQYF
TRBV29-1,CSVEVTVETQYF
TRBV6-5,CASSRPGGRNTEAFF
TRBV9,CASSVADPSGTAFYNEQFF
TRBV6-5,CASSYLRDYGYTF